This T cell receptor beta chain was obtained from a study of blood T cell repertoires in COVID-19. The germline V gene encodes CDR1 MNHEY and CDR2 SVGAGI. V shed 5 bases, J shed 4 bases, and the junction held 4 bases outside the gene matches. CDR3 length equals 13 residues. Using immunoSEQ multiplex PCR, the repertoire was profiled, and TCRdb retains in-frame clones only, with some absent. The table has roughly 390,000 clones, 85% seen once; the top ten hold roughly 3.4%. This chain links TRBV6-5 with TRBJ2-5; TRBD2 matches 7 bases. The clonotype comes from a young woman with acute or convalescent COVID-19. Sample: peripheral blood. Here the CDR3 reads CASSPGGGETQYF. DNA of the CDR3: TGTGCCAGCAGTCCGGGGGGAGGAGAGACCCAGTACTTC.